These 13 T cell receptor beta chains originate from one sample sequenced in a study of identical twins. TCRdb reprocessed the 5' RACE reads via MiXCR and lists one record per CDR3 protein. The profile shows 200,000 to 300,000 distinct CDR3 sequences, approximately 7% of them singletons. Another study also made use of these data, one on yellow fever vaccine responses in identical twins.

Sequencing input: memory (CD45RO+) T cells sorted from blood. These receptors all come from a woman younger than 30 in good health.

This clonotype was counted between two and nine times. The chain is built from TRBV18 and TRBJ2-3, with unresolved D. The ends were cut back, 3 bases at V and 2 bases at J, with 15 bases in the middle. CDR1 KGHSH and CDR2 LQKENI come from the germline V gene. This CDR3 contains 16 residues. The DNA of the CDR3 is TGTGCCAGCTCACCCCCCAACCGGGTTCCCACAGATACGCAGTATTTT. Translating it yields CASSPPNRVPTDTQYF.

In its sample, this clonotype was seen a few times. This sequence joins TRBV28 and TRBJ2-7; TRBD1 might be the D (5 bases). This CDR3 contains 14 residues. Trimming pared 7 bases from V and 0 bases from J, leaving 13 bases between. Germline CDR1 is MDHEN and CDR2 is SYDVKM. The CDR3 region has the DNA TGTGCCAGCAATGTACAGGATTACTCCTACGAGCAGTACTTC. It encodes CASNVQDYSYEQYF.

The DNA of the CDR3 is TGTGCCAGCAGTAAAGACAGCGGGGGCTCCTACAATGAGCAGTTCTTC. Its protein product is CASSKDSGGSYNEQFF. The chain combines TRBV6-1 with TRBJ2-1; 8 nucleotides match TRBD2. The CDR3 runs to 16 residues. CDR1 is MNHNS and CDR2 is SASEGT in the germline V gene. Trimming at V came to 5 bases and at J to 0 bases, leaving 6 bases not matched to a gene.

The V and J genes are TRBV11-1 and TRBJ1-1; D possibly corresponds to TRBD1 (5 bases). V was cut by 8 bases and J by 1 base, with 11 bases left in between. Per germline, CDR1 SGHAT and CDR2 FQDESV (reference sequence). The CDR3 consists of 13 residues. The DNA of the CDR3 is TGTGCCAGCCGGGACGGCCAGAACACTGAAGCTTTCTTT. This codes for CASRDGQNTEAFF.

This clonotype appeared many times. The CDR3: CSASLFTYNEQFF. The CDR3 DNA is TGCAGTGCTAGTCTGTTTACCTACAATGAGCAGTTCTTC. This rearrangement joins TRBV20-1 to TRBJ2-1; D call uncertain. V gave up 3 bases and J gave up 2 bases, with 8 bases separating them. Germline V gene sequence: CDR1 DFQATT, CDR2 SNEGSKA (reference sequence). CDR3 size: 13 residues.

In this sample, this clonotype turned up many times. This chain uses TRBV6-2 or TRBV6-3 with TRBJ1-3; a possible D gene is TRBD1 (5 bases). Germline CDR1 and CDR2: MNHEY and SVGEGT. CDR3 length equals 17 residues. Trimming removed 4 bases at V and 1 base at J, with 17 bases between. In DNA, the CDR3 is TGTGCCAGCAGTTGGACACCAGGAGGAAGGTCTGGAAACACCATATATTTT. Protein sequence: CASSWTPGGRSGNTIYF.

This clonotype has just a few counts. The rearrangement uses TRBV7-2 and TRBJ1-5; the D is unclear. The V end was cut by 3 bases, the J end by 1 base, with 4 bases between. The CDR3 has 13 amino acids. Germline values: CDR1 SGHTA, CDR2 FQGNSA. The CDR3 region is CASSLMSNQPQHF. The CDR3 nucleotides are TGTGCCAGCAGCTTGATGAGCAATCAGCCCCAGCATTTT.

This clonotype has ten or more counts. The chain is built from TRBV5-1 and TRBJ1-1; D not resolved. V lost 4 bases, J lost 1 base, and 14 bases lay in between. This CDR3 comprises 15 residues. Germline assignment: CDR1 SGHRS and CDR2 YFSETQ. The CDR3 nucleotides are TGCGCCAGCAGCGGAGGAAGACACTCGAACACTGAAGCTTTCTTT. This sequence encodes CASSGGRHSNTEAFF.

The V and J genes are TRBV3-1 and TRBJ2-1; 9 nucleotides line up with TRBD1. V was clipped by 2 bases and J by 1 base; unmatched bases: 3. Germline V gene sequence: CDR1 LGHDT, CDR2 YNNKEL (reference sequence). CDR3 length: 16 amino acids. The CDR3 sequence: CASSQPGTGSYNEQFF. Written as DNA, the CDR3 is TGTGCCAGCAGCCAACCAGGGACAGGGTCCTACAATGAGCAGTTCTTC.

This clonotype was seen a few times. This chain joins TRBV5-1 and TRBJ1-1; a weak D match, TRBD1 (5 bases). The V and J ends lost 4 bases and 5 bases respectively, with 15 bases between them. This CDR3 region has 14 residues. CDR1 and CDR2 from the germline V gene are SGHRS and YFSETQ. CDR3 region: CASSGGTVLTEAFF. The CDR3 DNA follows: TGCGCCAGCAGCGGTGGGACGGTGCTGACTGAAGCTTTCTTT.

This clonotype was seen more than once but under ten times. The chain carries TRBV10-3 and TRBJ2-3, with D uncertain. CDR1 and CDR2 (germline): ENHRY, SYGVKD. V was clipped by 6 bases and J by 3 bases, with 22 bases between them. This CDR3 spans 17 amino acids. DNA for the CDR3: TGTGCCATCAGCGGCCATGGGGTTGCAGTCAGGACAGATACGCAGTATTTT. As protein: CAISGHGVAVRTDTQYF.

The J gene is TRBJ2-1, the V gene TRBV18; TRBD2 agrees at 12 bases. V was pared by 3 bases and J by 9 bases, with 6 bases of the junction left unmatched. CDR3 length: 15 residues. Per the germline V gene, CDR1 is KGHSH and CDR2 is LQKENI. CDR3: CASSPIPLAGGEQFF. The CDR3 DNA reads TGTGCCAGCTCACCGATCCCACTAGCGGGGGGTGAGCAGTTCTTC.

This chain joins TRBV18 and TRBJ1-2; D call uncertain. The CDR3 contains 11 residues. CDR1 is KGHSH, CDR2 LQKENI, per germline. The V end lost 3 bases, the J end lost 3 bases, and 2 bases lay between the germline ends. In DNA, the CDR3 is TGTGCCAGCTCACCGGACTATGGCTACACCTTC. Its protein product is CASSPDYGYTF.